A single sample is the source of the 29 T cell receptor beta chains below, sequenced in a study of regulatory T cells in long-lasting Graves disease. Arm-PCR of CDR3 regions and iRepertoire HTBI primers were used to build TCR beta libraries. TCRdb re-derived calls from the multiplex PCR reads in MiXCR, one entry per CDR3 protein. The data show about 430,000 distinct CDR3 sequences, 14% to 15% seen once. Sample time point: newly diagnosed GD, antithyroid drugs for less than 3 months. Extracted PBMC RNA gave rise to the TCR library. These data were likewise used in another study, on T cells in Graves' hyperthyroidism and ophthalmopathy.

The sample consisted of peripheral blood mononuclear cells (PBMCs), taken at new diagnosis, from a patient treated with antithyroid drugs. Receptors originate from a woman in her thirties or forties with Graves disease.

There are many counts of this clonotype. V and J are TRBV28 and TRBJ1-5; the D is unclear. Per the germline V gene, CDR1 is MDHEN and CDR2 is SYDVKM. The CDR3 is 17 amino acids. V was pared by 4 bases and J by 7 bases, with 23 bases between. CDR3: CASSYPGGTGVGQPQHF. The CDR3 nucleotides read TGTGCCAGCAGTTACCCAGGCGGTACTGGGGTCGGGCAGCCCCAGCATTTT.

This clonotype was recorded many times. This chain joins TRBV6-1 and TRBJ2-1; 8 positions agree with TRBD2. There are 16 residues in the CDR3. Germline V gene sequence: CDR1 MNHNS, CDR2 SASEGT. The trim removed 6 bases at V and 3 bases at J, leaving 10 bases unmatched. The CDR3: CASRESAGVDYNEQFF. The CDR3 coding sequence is TGTGCCAGCAGGGAGTCAGCGGGAGTCGACTACAATGAGCAGTTCTTC.

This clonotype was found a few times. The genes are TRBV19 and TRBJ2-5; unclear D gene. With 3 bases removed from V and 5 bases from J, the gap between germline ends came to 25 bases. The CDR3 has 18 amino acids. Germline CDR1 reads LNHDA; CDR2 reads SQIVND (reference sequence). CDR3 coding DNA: TGTGCCAGTAGTATTAGGATTATCGGGTTTATGGCCGAGGAGACCCAGTACTTC. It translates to CASSIRIIGFMAEETQYF. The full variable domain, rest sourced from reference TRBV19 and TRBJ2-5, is DGGITQSPKYLFRKEGQNVTLSCEQNLNHDAMYWYRQDPGQGLRLIYYSQIVNDFQKGDIAEGYSVSREKKESFPLTVTSAQKNPTAFYLCASSIRIIGFMAEETQYFGPGTRLLVL.

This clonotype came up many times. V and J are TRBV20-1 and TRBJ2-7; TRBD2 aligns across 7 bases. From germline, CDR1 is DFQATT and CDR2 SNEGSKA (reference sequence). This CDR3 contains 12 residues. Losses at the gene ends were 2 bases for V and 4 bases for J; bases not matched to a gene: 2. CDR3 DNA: TGCAGTGCTAGACCTAGCGGATACGAGCAGTACTTC. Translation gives CSARPSGYEQYF.

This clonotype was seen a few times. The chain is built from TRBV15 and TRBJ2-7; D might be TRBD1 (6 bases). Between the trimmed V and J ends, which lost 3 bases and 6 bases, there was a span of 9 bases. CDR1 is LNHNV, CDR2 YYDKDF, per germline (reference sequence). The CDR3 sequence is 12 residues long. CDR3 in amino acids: CATSRGAGEQYF. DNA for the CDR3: TGTGCCACCAGCAGGGGGGCCGGCGAGCAGTACTTC.

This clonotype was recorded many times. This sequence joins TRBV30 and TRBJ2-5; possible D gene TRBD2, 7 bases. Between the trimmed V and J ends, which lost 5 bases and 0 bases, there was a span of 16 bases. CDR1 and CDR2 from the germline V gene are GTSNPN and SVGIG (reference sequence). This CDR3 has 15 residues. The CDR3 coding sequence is TGTGCCTGGGGGGGGGCCCCATCTAACCAAGAGACCCAGTACTTC. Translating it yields CAWGGAPSNQETQYF.

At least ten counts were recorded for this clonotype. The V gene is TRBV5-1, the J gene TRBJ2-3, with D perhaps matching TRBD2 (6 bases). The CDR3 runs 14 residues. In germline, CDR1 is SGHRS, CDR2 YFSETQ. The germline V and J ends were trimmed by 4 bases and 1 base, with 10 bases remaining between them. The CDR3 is CASSPWGGTDTQYF. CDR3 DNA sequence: TGCGCCAGCAGCCCCTGGGGGGGCACAGATACGCAGTATTTT.

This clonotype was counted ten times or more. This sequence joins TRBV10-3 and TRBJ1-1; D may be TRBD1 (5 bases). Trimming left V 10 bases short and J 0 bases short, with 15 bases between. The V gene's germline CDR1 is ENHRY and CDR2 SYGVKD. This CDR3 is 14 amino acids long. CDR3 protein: CATSGDGVNTEAFF. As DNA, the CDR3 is TGTGCCACCTCGGGGGACGGAGTGAACACTGAAGCTTTCTTT.

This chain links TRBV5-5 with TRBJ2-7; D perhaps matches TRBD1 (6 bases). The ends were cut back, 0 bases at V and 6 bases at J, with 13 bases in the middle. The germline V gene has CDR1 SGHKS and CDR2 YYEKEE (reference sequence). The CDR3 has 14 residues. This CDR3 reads CASSLDRVGLEQYF. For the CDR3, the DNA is TGTGCCAGCAGCTTGGACAGGGTCGGTCTCGAGCAGTACTTC.

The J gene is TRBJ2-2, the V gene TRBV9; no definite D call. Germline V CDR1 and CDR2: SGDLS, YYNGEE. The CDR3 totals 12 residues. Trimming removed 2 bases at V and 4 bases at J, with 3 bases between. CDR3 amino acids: CASSVTTGELFF. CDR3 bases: TGTGCCAGCAGCGTGACCACCGGGGAGCTGTTTTTT.

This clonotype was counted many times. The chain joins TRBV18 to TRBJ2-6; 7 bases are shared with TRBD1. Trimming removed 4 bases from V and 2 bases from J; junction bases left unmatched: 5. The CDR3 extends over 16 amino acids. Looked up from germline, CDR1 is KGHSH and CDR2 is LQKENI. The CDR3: CASSRTGVAGANVLTF. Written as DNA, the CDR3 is TGTGCCAGCTCACGAACAGGGGTGGCTGGGGCCAACGTCCTGACTTTC.

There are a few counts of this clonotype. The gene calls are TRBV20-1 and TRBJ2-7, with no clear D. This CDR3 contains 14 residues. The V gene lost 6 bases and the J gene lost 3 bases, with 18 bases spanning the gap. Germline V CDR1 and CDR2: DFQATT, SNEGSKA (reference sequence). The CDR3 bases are TGCAGTGCAATAGGGAAGTCACGAGGCTACGAGCAGTACTTC. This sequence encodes CSAIGKSRGYEQYF.

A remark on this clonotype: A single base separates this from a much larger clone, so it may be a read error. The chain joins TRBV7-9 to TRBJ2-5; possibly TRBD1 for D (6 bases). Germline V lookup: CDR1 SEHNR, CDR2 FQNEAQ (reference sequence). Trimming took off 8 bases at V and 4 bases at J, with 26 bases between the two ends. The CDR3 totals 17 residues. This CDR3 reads CASGSTSGTWRGETQYF. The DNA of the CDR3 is TGTGCCAGCGGCTCGACCTCCGGGACATGGAGAGGAGAGACCCAGTACTTC.

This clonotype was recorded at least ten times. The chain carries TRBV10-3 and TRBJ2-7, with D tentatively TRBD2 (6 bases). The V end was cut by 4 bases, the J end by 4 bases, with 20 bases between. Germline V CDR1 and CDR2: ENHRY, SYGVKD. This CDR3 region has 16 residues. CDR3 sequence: CAISGRGTGSGYEQYF. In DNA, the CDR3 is TGTGCCATCAGTGGAAGGGGAACCGGGAGTGGGTACGAGCAGTACTTC.

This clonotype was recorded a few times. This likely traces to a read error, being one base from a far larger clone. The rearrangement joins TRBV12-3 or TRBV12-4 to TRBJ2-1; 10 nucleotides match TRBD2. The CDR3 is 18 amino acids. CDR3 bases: TGTGCCAGCAGCTTAGCGGCTAGCGGGAGTCCGGACAACAATGAGCAGTTCTTC. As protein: CASSLAASGSPDNNEQFF.

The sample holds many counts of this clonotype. The CDR3 loop is CASSLGYGTYEQYF. The CDR3, as DNA: TGTGCCAGCAGCTTAGGTTACGGAACTTACGAGCAGTACTTC. The rearrangement joins TRBV11-2 to TRBJ2-7; D gene ambiguous. The CDR3 length is 14 residues. CDR1 is SGHAT and CDR2 is FQNNGV in the germline V gene. The V and J ends lost 1 base and 4 bases respectively, with 11 bases between them.

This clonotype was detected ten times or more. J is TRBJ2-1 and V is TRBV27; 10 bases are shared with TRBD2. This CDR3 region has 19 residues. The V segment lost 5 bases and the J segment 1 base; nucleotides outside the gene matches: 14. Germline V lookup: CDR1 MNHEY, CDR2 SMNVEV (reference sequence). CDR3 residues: CASSPTDPGTSVSYNEQFF. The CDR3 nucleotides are TGTGCCAGCAGTCCCACAGATCCCGGGACTAGCGTGTCCTACAATGAGCAGTTCTTC.

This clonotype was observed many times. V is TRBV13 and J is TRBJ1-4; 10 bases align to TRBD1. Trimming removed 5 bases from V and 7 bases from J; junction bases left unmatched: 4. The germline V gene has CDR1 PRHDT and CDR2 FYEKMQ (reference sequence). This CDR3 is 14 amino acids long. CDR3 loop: CASSTTGGFEKLFF. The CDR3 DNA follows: TGTGCCAGCAGCACGACAGGGGGCTTTGAAAAACTGTTTTTT.

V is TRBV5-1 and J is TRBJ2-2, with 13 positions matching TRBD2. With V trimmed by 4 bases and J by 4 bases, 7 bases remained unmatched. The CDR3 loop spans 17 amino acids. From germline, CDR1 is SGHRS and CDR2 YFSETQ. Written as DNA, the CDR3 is TGCGCCAGCAGCCCAACCGGGACTAGCGGGATCACCGGGGAGCTGTTTTTT. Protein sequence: CASSPTGTSGITGELFF.

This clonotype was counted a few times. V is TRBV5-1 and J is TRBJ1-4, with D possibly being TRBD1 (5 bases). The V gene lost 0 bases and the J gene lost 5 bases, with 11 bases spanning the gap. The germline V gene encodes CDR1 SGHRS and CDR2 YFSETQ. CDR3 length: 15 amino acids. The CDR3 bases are TGCGCCAGCAGCTTGGAGGGGCGAAACAATGAAAAACTGTTTTTT. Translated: CASSLEGRNNEKLFF.

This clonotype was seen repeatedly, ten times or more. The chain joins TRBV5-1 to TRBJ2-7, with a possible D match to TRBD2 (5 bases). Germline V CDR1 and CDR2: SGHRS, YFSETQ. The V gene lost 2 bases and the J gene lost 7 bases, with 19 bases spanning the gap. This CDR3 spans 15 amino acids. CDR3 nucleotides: TGCGCCAGCAGCTTAGAGGGAAGGGTATCGGAAGAGCAGTACTTC. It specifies CASSLEGRVSEEQYF.

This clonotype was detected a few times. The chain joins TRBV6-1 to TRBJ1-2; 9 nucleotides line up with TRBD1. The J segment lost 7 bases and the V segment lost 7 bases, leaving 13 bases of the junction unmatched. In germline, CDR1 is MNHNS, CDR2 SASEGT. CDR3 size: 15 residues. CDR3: CASNDPGTGISGYTF. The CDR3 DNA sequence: TGTGCCAGCAACGACCCGGGGACAGGGATAAGTGGCTACACCTTC.

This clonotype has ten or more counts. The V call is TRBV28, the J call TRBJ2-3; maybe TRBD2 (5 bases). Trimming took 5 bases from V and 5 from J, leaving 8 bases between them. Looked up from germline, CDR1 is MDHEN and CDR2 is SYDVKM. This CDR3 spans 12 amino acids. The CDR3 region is CASSIGRDTQYF. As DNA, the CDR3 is TGTGCCAGCAGTATAGGGAGAGATACGCAGTATTTT.

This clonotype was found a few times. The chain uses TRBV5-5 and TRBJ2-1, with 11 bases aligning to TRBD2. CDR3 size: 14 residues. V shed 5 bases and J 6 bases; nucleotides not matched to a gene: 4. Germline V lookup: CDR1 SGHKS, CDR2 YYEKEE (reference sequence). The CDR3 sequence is CASRFSGRANEQFF. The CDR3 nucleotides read TGTGCCAGCAGATTTAGCGGGAGGGCCAATGAGCAGTTCTTC.

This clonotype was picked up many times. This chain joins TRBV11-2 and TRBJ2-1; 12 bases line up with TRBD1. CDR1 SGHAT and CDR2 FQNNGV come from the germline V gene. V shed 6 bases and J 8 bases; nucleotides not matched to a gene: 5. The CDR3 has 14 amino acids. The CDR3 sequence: CASRPGQGADEQFF. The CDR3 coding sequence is TGTGCCAGCAGACCGGGACAGGGGGCCGATGAGCAGTTCTTC.

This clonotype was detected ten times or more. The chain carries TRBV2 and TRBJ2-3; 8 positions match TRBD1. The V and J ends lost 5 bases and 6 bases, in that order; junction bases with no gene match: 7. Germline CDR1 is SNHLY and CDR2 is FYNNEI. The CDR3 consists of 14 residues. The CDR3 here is CASSPRGRDDTQYF. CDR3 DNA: TGTGCCAGCAGTCCCAGGGGGCGAGACGATACGCAGTATTTT.

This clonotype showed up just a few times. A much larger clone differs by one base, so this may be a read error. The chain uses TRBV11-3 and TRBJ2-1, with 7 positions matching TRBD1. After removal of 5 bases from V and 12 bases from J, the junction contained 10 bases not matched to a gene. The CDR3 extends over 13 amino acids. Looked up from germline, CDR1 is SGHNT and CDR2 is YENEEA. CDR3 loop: CASSATGTERQFF. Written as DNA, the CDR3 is TGTGCCAGCAGCGCCACCGGGACAGAGAGGCAGTTCTTC.

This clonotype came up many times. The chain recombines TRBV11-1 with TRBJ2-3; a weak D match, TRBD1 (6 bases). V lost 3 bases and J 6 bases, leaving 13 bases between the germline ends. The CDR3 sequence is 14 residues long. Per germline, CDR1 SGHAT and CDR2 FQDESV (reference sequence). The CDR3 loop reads CASSFTSGADTQYF. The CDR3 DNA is TGTGCCAGCAGCTTTACCTCAGGGGCCGATACGCAGTATTTT.

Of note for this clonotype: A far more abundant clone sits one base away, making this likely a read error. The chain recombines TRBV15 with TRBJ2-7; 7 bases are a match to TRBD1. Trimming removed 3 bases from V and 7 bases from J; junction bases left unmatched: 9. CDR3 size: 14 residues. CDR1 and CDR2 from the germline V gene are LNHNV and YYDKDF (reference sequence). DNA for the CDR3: TGTGCCACCAGCAGCTCAGGGGGTGGCAATGAGCAGTACTTC. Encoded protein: CATSSSGGGNEQYF.